This T cell receptor beta chain appears in the sequencing data of a study of regulatory T cells (dated by TCRdb to 2016 to 2018). About the full investigation: The study compared T-cell receptor beta repertoires of sorted regulatory, conventional CD4+ and CD8+ T cells in CD3G-deficient patients with those in healthy controls. What the study reported, not specific to this receptor: In patients, repertoires had restricted unique TRB V-J pairs and skewed V and J gene usage, with regulatory T cells showing the most marked changes. Hydrophobic residues at CDR3 positions 6 and 7 were enriched in conventional CD4+ T cells from CD3G-deficient patients, suggesting more self-reactive specificities.

Every CD3G-deficient patient showed evidence of autoimmunity, and the autoimmunity was more severe in two of the patients. Patients ranged from 2 to 39 years of age at testing and had reduced naive and increased memory CD4+ and CD8+ T-cell proportions. CD4+ cells were FACS-sorted into CD25-high CD127-low regulatory T cells and CD25-low CD127-high conventional CD4+ T cells. Five to seven individuals with CD3G deficiency were included in the patient group. An international network of physicians across the United States, Europe and Asia provided the patient samples and clinical data. Peripheral blood mononuclear cells were isolated by Ficoll density separation. The multiplex PCR used 52 forward TRBV primers and 13 reverse TRBJ primers, with assay-based and computational corrections for amplification bias. Rearranged TRB loci were amplified from genomic DNA by multiplex PCR within the immunoSEQ assay. Sequencing of the TRB amplicons was done on an Illumina HiSeq platform. Processing in the source paper ran as follows. Custom algorithms error-filtered the raw sequences and aligned them to reference gene sequences, after which the immunoSEQ online tools were used for analysis. Frequencies of productive and nonproductive TRB rearrangements were evaluated among both unique and total sequences. For TRB CDR3 positions 6 and 7, hydrophobicity together with amino acid composition served as the basis for assessing self-reactivity potential. Groups were compared by t tests, Mann-Whitney tests or two-way ANOVA performed in Prism software. TCRdb provides this immuneACCESS table in a form limited to in-frame rearrangements. Some clones are lacking; in checked studies, under half of them reflect an unresolved V gene, and why the rest are absent is not known. V, J and clone size are taken as reported in that table, and D and trimming were inferred from the DNA itself. In all, the sample holds about 35,000 clones, and about nine tenths of those were seen once. Of the sample, 2.4% is held by the ten largest clones.

Concerning this clone: Its antigen is not yet known. No per-base quality is available; no much larger clone lies one base away.

Inclusive of the bounding cysteine and phenylalanine, the CDR3 is 17 residues long. Here the CDR3 DNA is all that survives: 51 bases in frame from base 1. The germline V gene supplies CDR1 SGHTA and CDR2 FQGNSA. V lost 5 bases and J lost 0 bases, and the count of bases not matched to a germline gene is 4. Sequencing was done on a sample of conventional CD4+ T cells sorted from blood. Rearrangement joined TRBV7-2 to TRBJ2-6, and TRBD1 aligns with 10 junction nucleotides. The TCR was taken from a person between 18 and 30 years old with CD3G deficiency. CDR3 sequence: CASSPGQGRSGANVLTF. Read as DNA, the sequence is TGTGCCAGCAGCCCGGGACAGGGGCGCTCTGGGGCCAACGTCCTGACTTTC. With the portions outside the CDR3 filled from the reference TRBV7-2 and TRBJ2-6 genes, the complete variable region becomes GAGVSQSPSNKVTEKGKDVELRCDPISGHTALYWYRQSLGQGLEFLIYFQGNSAPDKSGLPSDRFSAERTGGSVSTLTIQRTQQEDSAVYLCASSPGQGRSGANVLTFGAGSRLTVL.